Shown below are 17 T cell receptor beta chains from a single sample sequenced in a study of T cell responses to AZD1222 COVID-19 vaccine (dated by TCRdb to about 2021). Library method: the immunoSEQ multiplex PCR assay. Sourced from immuneACCESS, this table was stored by TCRdb with only in-frame sequences that have V and J called. A share of the clones is absent; for the studies checked, an unresolved V gene accounts for under half, and the remainder has no known explanation. For this sample there are tens of thousands of clones; roughly nine tenths appear just once. 1.3% of the sample goes to the ten largest clones. This specimen's time point label, interpreted: about 28 days (+/-7) after the second vaccine dose. The sequences come from peripheral blood, collected 28 days after the second AZD1222 dose. These receptors were collected from an adult who received the AZD1222 COVID-19 vaccine.

This clone was counted a single time. The chain combines TRBV19 with TRBJ1-4; D remains ambiguous. V was shortened by 6 bases and J by 4 bases, with 12 bases between the two germline ends. This CDR3 has 14 residues. The germline V gene encodes CDR1 LNHDA and CDR2 SQIVND (reference sequence). The DNA for the CDR3 is TGTGCCAGTAGGGACCCGGGAGATAATGAAAAACTGTTTTTT. It specifies CASRDPGDNEKLFF.

The V call is TRBV13, the J call TRBJ2-1; the match to TRBD2 covers 9 bases. The germline CDR1 and CDR2 sequences are PRHDT and FYEKMQ (reference sequence). The CDR3 runs 16 residues. J lost 5 bases, V lost 5 bases, and 10 bases had no gene match. As DNA, the CDR3 is TGTGCCAGCAGCATCATAGCGGGAGCTGGAAACAATGAGCAGTTCTTC. Translation: CASSIIAGAGNNEQFF.

This clone was detected once. The rearrangement joins TRBV5-4 to TRBJ1-1; maybe TRBD1 (5 bases). V was cut by 1 base and J by 0 bases, with 7 bases left in between. This CDR3 has 14 residues. The germline CDR1 and CDR2 sequences are SGHNT and YYREEE (reference sequence). CDR3 bases: TGTGCCAGCAGCTTGTCGACAGTGAACACTGAAGCTTTCTTT. It yields the protein CASSLSTVNTEAFF.

The V call is TRBV25-1, the J call TRBJ1-2, with 8 positions matching TRBD1. The J segment lost 2 bases and the V segment lost 3 bases, leaving 5 bases of the junction unmatched. The germline V gene has CDR1 MGHDK and CDR2 SYGVNS. The CDR3 has 15 amino acids. For the CDR3, the DNA is TGTGCCAGCAGTGACAGGGGGCAAGGAAACTATGGCTACACCTTC. Protein product: CASSDRGQGNYGYTF.

This rearrangement joins TRBV7-3 to TRBJ2-1, with D maybe TRBD2 (6 bases). Trimming shortened V by 1 base and J by 0 bases, and 10 bases separated the two germline ends. This CDR3 spans 16 amino acids. Germline lookup yields CDR1 SGHTA and CDR2 FQGTGA. CDR3 region: CASSLMAGSSYNEQFF. In DNA, the CDR3 is TGTGCCAGCAGCTTAATGGCGGGGAGCTCCTACAATGAGCAGTTCTTC.

The chain carries TRBV4-1 and TRBJ1-1; D not resolved. The CDR3 is 15 residues long. CDR1 MGHRA and CDR2 YSYEKL come from the germline V gene. Trimming removed 2 bases at V and 4 bases at J, with 14 bases between. This chain's CDR3 is CASSQTPRLLTEAFF. The CDR3 DNA is TGCGCCAGCAGCCAAACTCCTCGCTTACTCACTGAAGCTTTCTTT.

The rearrangement joins TRBV7-8 to TRBJ2-3; unclear D gene. V gave up 5 bases and J gave up 3 bases, with 9 bases separating them. CDR3 size: 13 residues. From germline, CDR1 is SGHVS and CDR2 FQNEAQ. CDR3 sequence reads: CASSRQITDTQYF. Written as DNA, the CDR3 is TGTGCCAGCAGCCGGCAGATAACAGATACGCAGTATTTT.

The J gene is TRBJ2-3, the V gene TRBV19, with D uncertain. The CDR3 covers 13 residues. The germline V gene encodes CDR1 LNHDA and CDR2 SQIVND (reference sequence). V was cut by 3 bases and J by 5 bases, with 9 bases left in between. The CDR3 protein is CASSIRARDTQYF. Here the CDR3 DNA reads TGTGCCAGTAGTATCCGGGCTAGAGATACGCAGTATTTT.

V gene TRBV15 combines with J gene TRBJ1-2; D remains ambiguous. CDR3 length: 13 amino acids. Trimming left V 4 bases short and J 2 bases short, with 8 bases between. The germline gives CDR1 LNHNV, CDR2 YYDKDF (reference sequence). The CDR3 here is CATSIDRNYGYTF. The CDR3 DNA sequence: TGTGCCACCAGCATAGACCGAAACTATGGCTACACCTTC.

V gene TRBV18 combines with J gene TRBJ2-1; D is perhaps TRBD1 or TRBD2 (8 bases each). Germline V gene sequence: CDR1 KGHSH, CDR2 LQKENI. The CDR3 extends over 17 amino acids. The V end was cut by 6 bases, the J end by 5 bases, with 23 bases between. CDR3 sequence reads: CASSPPRTGTRDNEQFF. CDR3 coding DNA: TGTGCCAGCTCCCCCCCGCGGACAGGGACTAGGGACAATGAGCAGTTCTTC.

The chain uses TRBV19 and TRBJ1-4; a possible D gene is TRBD1 (5 bases). The V gene lost 4 bases and the J gene lost 7 bases, with 10 bases spanning the gap. This CDR3 spans 13 amino acids. CDR1 is LNHDA and CDR2 is SQIVND in the germline V gene (reference sequence). CDR3 region: CASSTPGGEKLFF. CDR3 DNA: TGTGCCAGTAGTACCCCCGGGGGTGAAAAACTGTTTTTT.

This clone was counted a single time. This chain connects TRBV15 to TRBJ2-5; the D is unclear. Germline V CDR1 and CDR2: LNHNV, YYDKDF (reference sequence). The ends were cut back, 1 base at V and 1 base at J, with 7 bases in the middle. The CDR3 covers 14 residues. CDR3: CATSRALSQETQYF. The CDR3 DNA is TGTGCCACCAGCAGAGCCTTATCCCAAGAGACCCAGTACTTC.

The chain carries TRBV7-9 and TRBJ1-2; 7 bases are a match to TRBD1. Unmatched junction bases numbered 10, after V lost 5 bases and J lost 4 bases. This CDR3 comprises 15 residues. Germline-derived CDR1 and CDR2 are SEHNR and FQNEAQ (reference sequence). CDR3 sequence reads: CASSHGQVQTYGYTF. In nucleotides, the CDR3 is TGTGCCAGCAGCCACGGACAGGTCCAAACCTATGGCTACACCTTC.

This chain connects TRBV2 to TRBJ1-1; TRBD1 matches at 8 bases. This CDR3 spans 14 amino acids. With V trimmed by 3 bases and J by 4 bases, 4 bases remained unmatched. Germline-derived CDR1 and CDR2 are SNHLY and FYNNEI. This CDR3 is CASSDRGLGTEAFF. In DNA, the CDR3 is TGTGCCAGCAGTGACAGGGGGCTGGGCACTGAAGCTTTCTTT.

The chain uses TRBV12-3 or TRBV12-4 and TRBJ1-2; no definite D call. CDR3 length equals 13 residues. V was shortened by 3 bases and J by 8 bases, with 13 bases between the two germline ends. CDR3 bases: TGTGCCAGCAGTTTCGGAAGAGGCCAAGGCTACACCTTC. Its protein product is CASSFGRGQGYTF.

The DNA for the CDR3 is TGTGCCAGCAGCCAGACTGGGTTCTCTGGAAACACCATATATTTT. Encoded protein: CASSQTGFSGNTIYF. The J gene is TRBJ1-3, the V gene TRBV14; no definite D call. V lost 3 bases to trimming and J lost 0 bases, with 9 bases between them. There are 15 residues in the CDR3. Germline CDR1 reads SGHDN; CDR2 reads FVKESK.

The rearrangement uses TRBV5-1 and TRBJ2-2, with D possibly being TRBD1 or TRBD2 (5 bases each). The germline V gene encodes CDR1 SGHRS and CDR2 YFSETQ. V was cut by 3 bases and J by 1 base, with 16 bases left in between. The CDR3 is made up of 17 amino acids. For the CDR3, the DNA is TGCGCCAGCAGCTACAAAACCGGGACCATGAACACCGGGGAGCTGTTTTTT. Protein product: CASSYKTGTMNTGELFF. The full variable domain, its missing parts supplied by reference TRBV5-1 and TRBJ2-2, is KAGVTQTPRYLIKTRGQQVTLSCSPISGHRSVSWYQQTPGQGLQFLFEYFSETQRNKGNFPGRFSGRQFSNSRSEMNVSTLELGDSALYLCASSYKTGTMNTGELFFGEGSRLTVL.